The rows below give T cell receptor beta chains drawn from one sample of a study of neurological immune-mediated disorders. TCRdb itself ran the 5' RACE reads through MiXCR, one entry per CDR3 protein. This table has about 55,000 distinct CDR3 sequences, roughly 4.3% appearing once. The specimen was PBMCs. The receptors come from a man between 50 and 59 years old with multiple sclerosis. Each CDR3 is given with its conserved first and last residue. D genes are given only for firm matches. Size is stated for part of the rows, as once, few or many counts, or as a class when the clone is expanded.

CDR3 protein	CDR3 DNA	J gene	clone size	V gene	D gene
CASSLGVNQPQNF	TGCGCCAGCAGCTTGGGGGTCAATCAGCCCCAGAATTTT	TRBJ1-5	NA	TRBV5-1	NA
CSANAVPDATEAFF	TGCAGTGCTAACGCCGTCCCCGACGCCACTGAAGCTTTCTTT	TRBJ1-1	many	TRBV20-1	NA
CASSHYRERGPQNF	TGTGCCAGCAGCCACTACCGGGAACGAGGGCCCCAGAATTTT	TRBJ1-5	NA	TRBV5-6	NA
CASSDGGKNIQYF	TGTGCCAGCAGTGACGGGGGCAAAAACATTCAGTACTTC	TRBJ2-4	many	TRBV2	NA
CSAAGGRVSPF	TGCAGTGCTGCCGGGGGCAGAGTGTCCCCCTTC	TRBJ2-7	many	TRBV20-1	NA
CASSPPSRGDTEAFF	TGCGCCAGCAGCCCCCCGAGCAGGGGGGACACTGAAGCTTTCTTT	TRBJ1-1	many	TRBV5-1	TRBD1
CASSGQERRQPQHF	TGTGCCAGCAGTGGACAGGAGAGGCGTCAGCCCCAGCATTTT	TRBJ1-5	NA	TRBV12-3/TRBV12-4	TRBD1
CASSLRTADQPQNF	TGTGCCAGCAGCTTGAGGACAGCAGATCAGCCCCAGAATTTT	TRBJ1-5	few	TRBV5-5	NA
CSARGDRNYGYTF	TGCAGTGCTAGAGGGGACAGGAACTATGGCTACACCTTC	TRBJ1-2	many	TRBV20-1	TRBD1
CASSYSKVGRGNTGELFF	TGTGCCAGCAGTTACTCGAAGGTCGGCAGGGGGAACACCGGGGAGCTGTTTTTT	TRBJ2-2	many	TRBV6-5	NA
CASSLSKNIQYF	TGTGCCAGCAGCTTGTCCAAAAACATTCAGTACTTC	TRBJ2-4	many	TRBV5-6	NA
CASSVASSGGGGEQFF	TGTGCCAGCAGCGTAGCTTCCAGCGGGGGGGGCGGTGAGCAGTTCTTC	TRBJ2-1	NA	TRBV9	TRBD2
CASTSLQGALGAQYF	TGCGCCAGCACTTCTTTACAGGGGGCGTTGGGGGCCCAGTACTTC	TRBJ2-5	few	TRBV5-1	TRBD1
CSVSSWGREQFF	TGCAGCGTTTCATCTTGGGGTAGGGAGCAGTTCTTC	TRBJ2-1	many	TRBV29-1	NA
CSVLIPSTDTQYF	TGCAGCGTTCTAATCCCTAGCACAGATACGCAGTATTTT	TRBJ2-3	many	TRBV20-1	NA
CASSLGRGIWDNEQFF	TGCGCCAGCAGCTTGGGACGGGGCATTTGGGACAATGAGCAGTTCTTC	TRBJ2-1	NA	TRBV5-1	NA
CSASGTWTEAFF	TGCAGCGCCTCGGGTACCTGGACTGAAGCTTTCTTT	TRBJ1-1	many	TRBV29-1	NA
CASSGTGGAQPQNF	TGTGCCAGCAGCGGGACAGGGGGCGCACAGCCCCAGAATTTT	TRBJ1-5	many	TRBV12-3/TRBV12-4	TRBD1
CASSSRDKDTQYF	TGTGCCAGCAGCTCCCGGGACAAAGATACGCAGTATTTT	TRBJ2-3	many	TRBV3-1	NA
CASSSPGQGRSYEQYF	TGTGCCAGCAGTTCCCCGGGACAGGGTCGGTCCTACGAGCAGTACTTC	TRBJ2-7	many	TRBV6-5	TRBD1
CATSPGGLGNTIYF	TGTGCCACCTCGCCCGGAGGGCTCGGAAACACCATATATTTT	TRBJ1-3	many	TRBV28	NA
CASSLDLSGTTDTQYF	TGTGCCAGCAGCTTAGACTTGTCGGGGACCACAGATACGCAGTATTTT	TRBJ2-3	NA	TRBV11-2	NA
CSARGGVFYNSPLHF	TGCAGTGCTAGAGGGGGGGTCTTCTATAATTCACCCCTCCACTTT	TRBJ1-6	many	TRBV20-1	NA
CSARVQGALSNSPLHF	TGCAGTGCTAGAGTGCAGGGGGCCTTGAGTAATTCACCCCTCCACTTT	TRBJ1-6	few	TRBV20-1	TRBD1
CASSYRVTDTQYF	TGTGCCAGCAGTTACAGGGTGACAGATACGCAGTATTTT	TRBJ2-3	many	TRBV27	NA
CASSPGIGLAGVDEQFF	TGCGCCAGCAGCCCCGGAATTGGACTAGCGGGGGTCGATGAGCAGTTCTTC	TRBJ2-1	many	TRBV5-1	TRBD2
CASSPTRDTQYF	TGTGCCAGCTCACCCACCCGGGATACGCAGTATTTT	TRBJ2-3	NA	TRBV18	NA
CASSSKTGWETQYF	TGCGCCAGCAGTTCTAAGACAGGGTGGGAGACCCAGTACTTC	TRBJ2-5	few	TRBV5-1	TRBD1
CATSRASGQGGEKLFF	TGTGCCACCAGCAGAGCCTCGGGACAGGGTGGAGAAAAACTGTTTTTT	TRBJ1-4	many	TRBV15	TRBD1
CASSFRLGVGYEQYF	TGTGCCAGCAGTTTCCGCCTGGGGGTGGGGTACGAGCAGTACTTC	TRBJ2-7	many	TRBV28	NA
CASSLAGGGPSGIQYF	TGTGCCAGCAGCTTAGCGGGCGGGGGCCCTTCGGGGATTCAGTACTTC	TRBJ2-4	many	TRBV11-2	NA
CASSQGPASEGGGSYEQYF	TGTGCCAGCAGCCAAGGACCCGCCTCAGAGGGCGGGGGTTCCTACGAGCAGTACTTC	TRBJ2-7	NA	TRBV3-1	TRBD2
CASSPGDAYNEQFF	TGTGCCAGCAGTCCCGGGGACGCCTACAATGAGCAGTTCTTC	TRBJ2-1	NA	TRBV27	NA
CSARRGASYNEQFF	TGCAGTGCTAGGAGGGGGGCCTCCTACAATGAGCAGTTCTTC	TRBJ2-1	many	TRBV20-1	NA
CSARWGETDTQYF	TGCAGTGCTAGATGGGGGGAAACAGATACGCAGTATTTT	TRBJ2-3	medium-sized	TRBV20-1	NA
CASSLEGRTYGYTF	TGCGCCAGCAGCTTAGAGGGACGGACCTATGGCTACACCTTC	TRBJ1-2	many	TRBV5-1	NA
CASSWTEIYNEQFF	TGTGCCAGCAGTTGGACAGAGATATACAATGAGCAGTTCTTC	TRBJ2-1	many	TRBV6-5	NA
CASSLDWGLGTDTQYF	TGTGCCAGCAGCTTAGATTGGGGGCTTGGCACAGATACGCAGTATTTT	TRBJ2-3	many	TRBV7-2	NA
CASSLVRRNTGELFF	TGTGCCAGCAGCTTAGTTCGGAGGAACACCGGGGAGCTGTTTTTT	TRBJ2-2	NA	TRBV7-8	NA
CASSFLTGPSTDTQYF	TGTGCCAGCAGTTTCCTGACAGGGCCGAGCACAGATACGCAGTATTTT	TRBJ2-3	many	TRBV27	TRBD1
CATRLGEGTGYEQYF	TGTGCCACGCGCCTGGGAGAAGGGACAGGCTACGAGCAGTACTTC	TRBJ2-7	many	TRBV10-3	TRBD1
CATGTGGETQYF	TGTGCCACCGGGACAGGGGGAGAGACCCAGTACTTC	TRBJ2-5	many	TRBV24-1	TRBD1
CASSQEDDYGYTF	TGCGCCAGCAGCCAAGAGGACGACTATGGCTACACCTTC	TRBJ1-2	NA	TRBV4-1	NA